This T cell receptor beta chain originates from a study of graft-versus-host responses after intestinal transplantation. To release intraepithelial and lamina propria lymphocytes, the graft tissue was processed. The junction had 7 bases not matched to a gene; V was cut back by 3 bases and J by 0 bases. This CDR3 region has 16 residues. Germline lookup yields CDR1 SEHNR and CDR2 FQNEAQ (reference sequence). Sequenced by immunoSEQ multiplex PCR; TCRdb stores in-frame clones only, minus some. The sample contains 10,000 or so clones, 60% to 75% of which appear only once. V gene TRBV7-9 combines with J gene TRBJ2-7; 8 bases are a match to TRBD1. Sample: ileum tissue, taken more than 140 days after intestinal transplantation. This receptor was taken from a human patient who received an intestinal transplant, so some T cells may come from the graft donor. CDR3 sequence (DNA): TGTGCCAGCAGCTTGTCCTGGACAGGGAGCTCCTACGAGCAGTACTTC. Protein sequence: CASSLSWTGSSYEQYF.